These 29 T cell receptor beta chains came from one sample sequenced in a study of T cell responses to AZD1222 COVID-19 vaccine (dated by TCRdb to about 2021). The sample's time point label, in plain terms: baseline before first vaccination. The protocol used for the library was the immunoSEQ multiplex PCR assay. Drawn from immuneACCESS, this table holds only the in-frame rearrangements with V and J called that TCRdb kept. Clones are partly lost; checked studies trace under half to an unresolved V gene and leave the rest unexplained. This sample gives roughly 80,000 clones in total; 90% of them show up just once. 5% to 6% of the sample lies in the top ten. This specimen was peripheral blood, taken on day 0 of AZD1222 vaccination. The receptors originated from an adult in good health.

The CDR3 sequence is CASRPGETQYF. CDR3 in DNA: TGTGCCAGCAGGCCAGGGGAGACCCAGTACTTC. The chain uses TRBV6-4 and TRBJ2-5, with D tentatively TRBD1 (5 bases). Trimming pared 6 bases from V and 5 bases from J, leaving 7 bases between. This CDR3 is built from 11 residues. The germline CDR1 and CDR2 sequences are MRHNA and SNTAGT.

The V gene is TRBV7-9, the J gene TRBJ1-5; D is undetermined. This CDR3 spans 14 amino acids. Germline values: CDR1 SEHNR, CDR2 FQNEAQ (reference sequence). The V end lost 5 bases, the J end lost 3 bases, and 11 bases lay between the germline ends. CDR3 nucleotide sequence: TGTGCCAGCAGCCCCTATCGTCCCAATCAGCCCCAGCATTTT. Its protein product is CASSPYRPNQPQHF.

J is TRBJ1-5 and V is TRBV6-2 or TRBV6-3; D not certain. This CDR3 is built from 13 residues. The ends were cut back, 5 bases at V and 6 bases at J, with 11 bases in the middle. CDR1 is MNHEY, CDR2 SVGEGT, per germline. CDR3 protein: CASSPLASQPQHF. The CDR3 coding sequence is TGTGCCAGCAGTCCACTGGCGAGTCAGCCCCAGCATTTT.

This clone was seen only once. J is TRBJ1-3 and V is TRBV5-1, with 8 bases identical to TRBD1. The CDR3 extends over 18 amino acids. From germline, CDR1 is SGHRS and CDR2 YFSETQ. V shed 4 bases, J shed 0 bases, and the junction held 12 bases outside the gene matches. The CDR3 loop reads CASSPRSGQGFSGNTIYF. CDR3 DNA: TGCGCCAGCAGCCCCCGCTCCGGACAGGGATTCTCTGGAAACACCATATATTTT. Using reference TRBV5-1 and TRBJ1-3 for the parts outside the CDR3, the full variable domain is KAGVTQTPRYLIKTRGQQVTLSCSPISGHRSVSWYQQTPGQGLQFLFEYFSETQRNKGNFPGRFSGRQFSNSRSEMNVSTLELGDSALYLCASSPRSGQGFSGNTIYFGEGSWLTVV.

This chain connects TRBV27 to TRBJ1-2; possibly TRBD1 for D (5 bases). Germline V gives CDR1 MNHEY, CDR2 SMNVEV (reference sequence). V was clipped by 1 base and J by 3 bases, with 12 bases between them. The CDR3 totals 15 residues. DNA of the CDR3: TGTGCCAGCAGTTTATTGGCAGGGTTGCACTATGGCTACACCTTC. It encodes CASSLLAGLHYGYTF.

The chain employs TRBV18 and TRBJ1-5, with D possibly matching TRBD1 (6 bases). The CDR3 runs to 14 residues. The V and J ends lost 4 bases and 4 bases respectively, with 11 bases between them. Per the germline V gene, CDR1 is KGHSH and CDR2 is LQKENI. The CDR3 spells CASSLQGWNQPQHF. Here the CDR3 DNA reads TGTGCCAGCTCACTACAGGGATGGAATCAGCCCCAGCATTTT. Full variable domain (rest looked up from reference TRBV18 and TRBJ1-5): NAGVMQNPRHLVRRRGQEARLRCSPMKGHSHVYWYRQLPEEGLKFMVYLQKENIIDESGMPKERFSAEFPKEGPSILRIQQVVRGDSAAYFCASSLQGWNQPQHFGDGTRLSIL.

This chain uses TRBV24-1 with TRBJ2-1; possible D gene TRBD2, 6 bases. The CDR3 length is 14 residues. CDR1 and CDR2 from the germline V gene are KGHDR and SFDVKD. Trimming pared 5 bases from V and 10 bases from J, leaving 17 bases between. This chain's CDR3 is CATSGVGLQSEQFF. CDR3 in DNA: TGTGCCACCAGTGGCGTGGGACTCCAATCAGAGCAGTTCTTC.

V usage is TRBV4-1 and J usage is TRBJ2-2; a weak D match, TRBD1 (6 bases). Trimming cost V 0 bases and J 5 bases, with 16 bases left between them. This CDR3 comprises 17 residues. Germline loops: CDR1 MGHRA, CDR2 YSYEKL. Here the CDR3 DNA reads TGCGCCAGCAGCCAAGAGACAGGACGCCGTTGGACCGGGGAGCTGTTTTTT. Its protein is CASSQETGRRWTGELFF.

A single count supports this clone. The chain couples TRBV6-5 to TRBJ2-7, with 9 bases identical to TRBD1. Trimming removed 6 bases from V and 4 bases from J; junction bases left unmatched: 7. This CDR3 has 14 amino acids. Germline lookup yields CDR1 MNHEY and CDR2 SVGAGI. CDR3 residues: CASSQTGQGYEQYF. CDR3 DNA: TGTGCCAGCAGCCAGACGGGACAGGGATACGAGCAGTACTTC.

The rearrangement uses TRBV5-1 and TRBJ1-3; weak D call: TRBD1 (5 bases). Trimming shortened V by 5 bases and J by 2 bases, and 20 bases separated the two germline ends. The CDR3 length is 17 residues. Germline V CDR1 and CDR2: SGHRS, YFSETQ. This chain's CDR3 is CASSSLEGWATGNTIYF. CDR3 coding DNA: TGCGCCAGCAGTTCCCTCGAGGGGTGGGCAACTGGAAACACCATATATTTT.

The rearrangement links TRBV7-6 to TRBJ2-3, with TRBD2 matching over 8 bases. After removal of 2 bases from V and 1 base from J, the junction contained 14 bases not matched to a gene. This CDR3 spans 19 amino acids. CDR1 and CDR2 from the germline V gene are SGHVS and FNYEAQ. In DNA form, the CDR3 reads TGTGCCAGCAGCTTATTGGGGGCTCAGCGGGGGTCGGGCACAGATACGCAGTATTTT. This translates into CASSLLGAQRGSGTDTQYF.

The rearrangement joins TRBV10-1 to TRBJ1-6; 8 bases are shared with TRBD1. Germline CDR1 WNHNN, CDR2 SYGVQD (reference sequence). V lost 5 bases to trimming and J lost 10 bases; unmatched junction nucleotides: 7. The CDR3 is 14 residues long. CDR3 in amino acids: CASSQDRAWSPLHF. The CDR3 coding sequence is TGCGCCAGCAGTCAGGACAGGGCTTGGTCACCCCTCCACTTT.

The chain recombines TRBV13 with TRBJ1-1; unclear D gene. The CDR3 extends over 15 amino acids. Trimming left V 2 bases short and J 3 bases short, with 13 bases between. Germline V CDR1 and CDR2: PRHDT, FYEKMQ (reference sequence). CDR3 residues: CASSLRYPGDTEAFF. In DNA form, the CDR3 reads TGTGCCAGCAGCTTACGATACCCGGGTGACACTGAAGCTTTCTTT.

The chain uses TRBV7-6 and TRBJ2-3; D call uncertain. V lost 6 bases and J 10 bases, leaving 17 bases between the germline ends. Germline V gene data show CDR1 as SGHVS and CDR2 as FNYEAQ. This CDR3 is built from 13 residues. This CDR3 reads CASSFQQLDAQYF. Written as DNA, the CDR3 is TGTGCCAGCAGTTTCCAGCAGCTCGACGCGCAGTATTTT.

This clone has just a few counts. One end of the junction is discordant with germline, which a read error may explain. The chain couples TRBV3-1 (or the pseudogene TRBV3-2) to TRBJ1-1; D gene unclear. From germline, CDR1 is LGHDT and CDR2 YNNKEL (reference sequence). The CDR3 runs 14 residues. The CDR3: CATSKTQVRTEAFF. In DNA form, the CDR3 reads TGTGCCACCAGCAAAACACAAGTTAGAACTGAAGCTTTCTTT.

This chain joins TRBV9 and TRBJ1-1; no reliable D call. Trimming left V 0 bases short and J 1 base short, with 10 bases between. Germline loops: CDR1 SGDLS, CDR2 YYNGEE. This CDR3 contains 15 residues. CDR3 coding DNA: TGTGCCAGCAGCGTAGAAGGTTGGGGGAACACTGAAGCTTTCTTT. Encoded protein: CASSVEGWGNTEAFF.

This clone has only a few counts. The rearrangement joins TRBV3-1 (or the pseudogene TRBV3-2) to TRBJ2-3, with 12 bases fitting TRBD1. Germline-derived CDR1 and CDR2 are LGHDT and YNNKEL (reference sequence). J gave up 1 base and V 8 bases, and 13 bases lay outside the gene matches. There are 18 residues in the CDR3. CDR3 DNA: TGTGCCAGCTTTAGGGGGGACAGGGGGCGTTCTGGCACAGATACGCAGTATTTT. It translates to CASFRGDRGRSGTDTQYF.

This clone was detected once. A junction boundary mismatches the germline segment, possibly from a read error. This chain joins TRBV6-5 and TRBJ1-2; 9 nucleotides match TRBD1. The CDR3 is 15 amino acids. CDR1 and CDR2 (germline): MNHEY, SVGAGI. CDR3 DNA: TGTGCCAGCAGTGACTCCGGGACAGGGAATCGTGGCTACACCTTC. Translating gives CASSDSGTGNRGYTF.

The V gene is TRBV7-3, the J gene TRBJ2-2, with 7 bases that match TRBD2. The V and J ends lost 1 base and 2 bases, in that order; junction bases with no gene match: 7. CDR3 length: 17 residues. Germline V gene sequence: CDR1 SGHTA, CDR2 FQGTGA. DNA for the CDR3: TGTGCCAGCAGCTTAAGTCGAGCGGGGATTAACACCGGGGAGCTGTTTTTT. Its protein is CASSLSRAGINTGELFF.

V gene TRBV5-1 combines with J gene TRBJ1-6; maybe TRBD1 (5 bases). The CDR3 has 15 residues. Per the germline V gene, CDR1 is SGHRS and CDR2 is YFSETQ. Trimming left V 2 bases short and J 10 bases short, with 16 bases between. Written as DNA, the CDR3 is TGCGCCAGCAGCTTCTCAGGGCAAGGCAGCTCACCCCTCCACTTT. Residues: CASSFSGQGSSPLHF.

The rearrangement uses TRBV4-2 and TRBJ1-2; D is unclear. The CDR3 runs 13 residues. Trimming stripped 4 bases from V and 2 bases from J, with 8 bases between. CDR1 is LGHNA and CDR2 is YNFKEQ in the germline V gene. The CDR3 is CASSPGNNYGYTF. CDR3 sequence (DNA): TGTGCCAGCAGCCCCGGGAACAACTATGGCTACACCTTC.

This chain connects TRBV27 to TRBJ1-1, with D tentatively TRBD1 (6 bases). The V end was cut by 3 bases, the J end by 6 bases, with 14 bases between. CDR1 MNHEY and CDR2 SMNVEV come from the germline V gene (reference sequence). The CDR3 spans 14 residues. The CDR3 loop reads CASSLAPGVAEAFF. The DNA of the CDR3 is TGTGCCAGCAGTTTGGCCCCAGGGGTAGCTGAAGCTTTCTTT.

J is TRBJ1-6 and V is TRBV28, with D possibly TRBD1 on 6 matching bases. Germline CDR1 is MDHEN and CDR2 is SYDVKM. Trimming removed 5 bases from V and 7 bases from J, with 15 bases in between. The CDR3 extends over 15 amino acids. Here the CDR3 reads CASSPRGGLNSPLHF. The CDR3 coding sequence is TGTGCCAGCAGTCCACGTGGGGGGCTAAATTCACCCCTCCACTTT.

The V gene is TRBV18, the J gene TRBJ1-6; tentatively, D is TRBD1 (6 bases). V lost 1 base and J 13 bases, leaving 14 bases between the germline ends. The CDR3 is made up of 14 amino acids. The V gene's germline CDR1 is KGHSH and CDR2 LQKENI. The CDR3 is CASSPQGGDGPLHF. The CDR3, as DNA: TGTGCCAGCTCACCACAAGGGGGTGATGGGCCCCTCCACTTT. The entire variable domain, with the rest obtained from reference TRBV18 and TRBJ1-6, is as follows: NAGVMQNPRHLVRRRGQEARLRCSPMKGHSHVYWYRQLPEEGLKFMVYLQKENIIDESGMPKERFSAEFPKEGPSILRIQQVVRGDSAAYFCASSPQGGDGPLHFGNGTRLTVT.

The rearrangement joins TRBV7-2 to TRBJ2-3; tentatively, D is TRBD2 (6 bases). Looked up from germline, CDR1 is SGHTA and CDR2 is FQGNSA. There are 16 residues in the CDR3. V was clipped by 2 bases and J by 3 bases, with 15 bases between them. CDR3 DNA: TGTGCCAGCAGCTTACAGCCGCGGGGATGGACAGATACGCAGTATTTT. This translates into CASSLQPRGWTDTQYF.

The chain recombines TRBV9 with TRBJ2-7; 8 bases line up with TRBD1. Germline CDR1 and CDR2: SGDLS and YYNGEE. The trim removed 4 bases at V and 4 bases at J, leaving 7 bases unmatched. The CDR3 has 14 amino acids. CDR3 DNA sequence: TGTGCCAGCAGCACCGGGACAGGAACTTACGAGCAGTACTTC. This gives the protein CASSTGTGTYEQYF.

This chain links TRBV30 with TRBJ1-5; the D gene is possibly TRBD1 (6 bases). The ends were cut back, 5 bases at V and 5 bases at J, with 10 bases in the middle. The length of the CDR3 is 12 residues. CDR1 GTSNPN and CDR2 SVGIG come from the germline V gene (reference sequence). DNA for the CDR3: TGTGCCTGGGGGGGGCAACATCAGCCCCAGCATTTT. Amino acid sequence: CAWGGQHQPQHF.

The chain couples TRBV7-9 to TRBJ1-6; weak D call: TRBD1 (6 bases). Trimming took 0 bases from V and 8 from J, leaving 20 bases between them. The CDR3 extends over 18 amino acids. Germline V gene sequence: CDR1 SEHNR, CDR2 FQNEAQ (reference sequence). In nucleotides, the CDR3 is TGTGCCAGCAGCTTAGCCCCTCGAGGGGGACGAGGGCATTCACCCCTCCACTTT. This codes for CASSLAPRGGRGHSPLHF.

V is TRBV28 and J is TRBJ2-3; D tentatively fits TRBD1 or TRBD2 (5 bases each). V dropped 2 bases and J dropped 1 base, with 7 bases sitting between them. The CDR3 runs to 14 residues. Germline V gene sequence: CDR1 MDHEN, CDR2 SYDVKM. The CDR3 region is CASSLRGGTDTQYF. CDR3 coding DNA: TGTGCCAGCAGTTTACGAGGGGGCACAGATACGCAGTATTTT.